The T cell receptor beta chain described here comes from a study of T cells after yellow fever vaccination. This clonotype was detected ten times or more. This CDR3 has 14 residues. Germline CDR1 SGHAT, CDR2 FQNNGV. The V and J ends lost 1 base and 6 bases, in that order; junction bases with no gene match: 6. Making TCR cDNA involved 5'RACE template switching, which added UMIs and a universal primer site. TCRdb independently ran MiXCR on the 5' RACE reads; one entry per CDR3 protein. In the table there are over 35,000 distinct CDR3 sequences, around 6.5% of which are singletons. Sample: PBMCs, either bulk or a sorted T-cell subset (CD4+, CD8+, memory, or dextramer-sorted; not recorded which), taken 45 days after the yellow fever booster vaccination. The rearrangement uses TRBV11-2 and TRBJ2-7, with 7 bases aligning to TRBD1. The origin of this receptor is a young man who received the YFV17D yellow fever vaccine. The CDR3 coding sequence is TGTGCCAGCAGCTTAGTTAAGGGACAGTCCGAGCAGTACTTC. It encodes CASSLVKGQSEQYF.